These 21 T cell receptor beta chains came from one sample sequenced in a study of PD-1 blockade in classical Hodgkin lymphoma. The time point: cycle 4 day 1 (C4D1), after 5 to 7 weeks of nivolumab. Every patient was affected by relapse after autologous stem cell transplantation, while exposure to brentuximab vedotin was not uniform. Repertoires were generated with immunoSEQ multiplex PCR, while TCRdb's copy carries only in-frame clones and drops some. The top ten hold around 20% of the sample, which has roughly 100,000 clones, approximately 90% seen once. The input for sequencing was peripheral blood mononuclear cells (PBMCs), taken before the fourth cycle of nivolumab. These receptors all stem from a human donor with classical Hodgkin lymphoma.

This chain connects TRBV27 to TRBJ2-1, with 8 bases identical to TRBD1. V was clipped by 3 bases and J by 6 bases; unmatched bases: 22. Per the germline V gene, CDR1 is MNHEY and CDR2 is SMNVEV (reference sequence). This CDR3 has 20 residues. DNA of the CDR3: TGTGCCAGCAGTTTCCTCCTCGACAGGGGCCCGACGAAGAGGGGCAATGAGCAGTTCTTC. Translating gives CASSFLLDRGPTKRGNEQFF.

This rearrangement joins TRBV21-1 to TRBJ1-1; the table assigns TRBD1, which was not confirmed against the DNA. TRBV21-1 is a pseudogene. The CDR3 is 15 residues long. CDR3 sequence reads: CASSKAQGAGTEAFF. CDR3 sequence (DNA): TGTGCCAGCAGCAAAGCTCAGGGGGCAGGCACTGAAGCTTTCTTT.

The V gene is TRBV9, the J gene TRBJ2-1; D uncertain. There are 13 residues in the CDR3. Trimming stripped 6 bases from V and 7 bases from J, with 14 bases between. The germline CDR1 and CDR2 sequences are SGDLS and YYNGEE. Here the CDR3 DNA reads TGTGCCAGCAAGCACATCACCCAAAATGAGCAGTTCTTC. This gives the protein CASKHITQNEQFF.

In this sample, this clone turned up once. The V call is TRBV7-2, the J call TRBJ2-7; D gene uncertain. The CDR3 runs 13 residues. Germline loops: CDR1 SGHTA, CDR2 FQGNSA. V gave up 1 base and J gave up 4 bases, with 8 bases separating them. The CDR3 loop reads CASSLVAEYEQYF. DNA of the CDR3: TGTGCCAGCAGCTTAGTTGCTGAGTACGAGCAGTACTTC.

The table lists this clone with a count of one. The chain carries TRBV6-5 and TRBJ2-5; 10 nucleotides line up with TRBD2. The CDR3 runs to 15 residues. Germline V gene data show CDR1 as MNHEY and CDR2 as SVGAGI. V lost 4 bases to trimming and J lost 5 bases; unmatched junction nucleotides: 7. The CDR3 DNA reads as TGTGCCAGCAGTTTTGGAGCGGGAGGGGAGGAGACCCAGTACTTC. This codes for CASSFGAGGEETQYF.

This rearrangement joins TRBV13 to TRBJ2-5, with no clear D. Trimming removed 4 bases at V and 0 bases at J, with 9 bases between. The CDR3 extends over 14 amino acids. Germline CDR1 and CDR2: PRHDT and FYEKMQ (reference sequence). In DNA form, the CDR3 reads TGTGCCAGCAGCTCGCCGGGCCACCAAGAGACCCAGTACTTC. This gives the protein CASSSPGHQETQYF. The full variable domain, completed using reference TRBV13 and TRBJ2-5, is AAGVIQSPRHLIKEKRETATLKCYPIPRHDTVYWYQQGPGQDPQFLISFYEKMQSDKGSIPDRFSAQQFSDYHSELNMSSLELGDSALYFCASSSPGHQETQYFGPGTRLLVL.

The chain couples TRBV30 to TRBJ1-1; TRBD1 might be the D (5 bases). This CDR3 spans 13 amino acids. The V gene lost 5 bases and the J gene lost 4 bases, with 14 bases spanning the gap. Germline V lookup: CDR1 GTSNPN, CDR2 SVGIG (reference sequence). CDR3 region: CAWDRQSGTEAFF. As DNA, the CDR3 is TGTGCCTGGGACAGACAGTCTGGCACTGAAGCTTTCTTT.

This chain uses TRBV30 with TRBJ2-3, with 10 bases lining up with TRBD2. Per the germline V gene, CDR1 is GTSNPN and CDR2 is SVGIG (reference sequence). Losses at the gene ends were 0 bases for V and 4 bases for J; bases not matched to a gene: 13. The CDR3 spans 18 residues. The CDR3 region has the DNA TGTGCCTGGAGTGTAATCGGAGCACTAGCGGGACTCGCAGATACGCAGTATTTT. As protein: CAWSVIGALAGLADTQYF.

CDR3: CAWSVRRGQQYF. As DNA, the CDR3 is TGTGCCTGGAGTGTACGCCGAGGCCAGCAGTACTTC. The chain is built from TRBV30 and TRBJ2-7; unclear D gene. CDR1 is GTSNPN, CDR2 SVGIG, per germline (reference sequence). Trimming removed 0 bases at V and 8 bases at J, with 11 bases between. The CDR3 totals 12 residues.

The chain joins TRBV7-9 to TRBJ1-1; D is ambiguous. The CDR3 contains 14 residues. Per germline, CDR1 SEHNR and CDR2 FQNEAQ (reference sequence). Between the trimmed V and J ends, which lost 5 bases and 6 bases, there was a span of 16 bases. This CDR3 reads CASSPTWRGPEAFF. The CDR3 DNA reads as TGTGCCAGCAGCCCGACTTGGAGAGGCCCTGAAGCTTTCTTT.

The chain is built from TRBV6-5 and TRBJ2-7; TRBD1 agrees at 10 bases. This CDR3 is built from 15 residues. J was trimmed by 5 bases and V by 2 bases; bases with no gene match: 6. From germline, CDR1 is MNHEY and CDR2 SVGAGI. CDR3 protein: CASSYRQGARDEQYF. In DNA form, the CDR3 reads TGTGCCAGCAGTTACCGACAGGGGGCTCGGGACGAGCAGTACTTC.

The V and J genes are TRBV7-2 and TRBJ2-7, with TRBD2 identical over 9 bases. Per germline, CDR1 SGHTA and CDR2 FQGNSA. The CDR3 contains 18 residues. V shed 1 base, J shed 4 bases, and the junction held 14 bases outside the gene matches. The CDR3 DNA reads as TGTGCCAGCAGCTTAGTCGGGGCCGATAGCGGGAGAGGGTACGAGCAGTACTTC. Protein product: CASSLVGADSGRGYEQYF.

V is TRBV11-2 and J is TRBJ2-2; D not resolved. The V gene's germline CDR1 is SGHAT and CDR2 FQNNGV. The CDR3 has 12 amino acids. The V gene lost 5 bases and the J gene lost 0 bases, with 1 base spanning the gap. The CDR3 sequence is CASSANTGELFF. The DNA of the CDR3 is TGTGCCAGCAGCGCGAACACCGGGGAGCTGTTTTTT.

The chain couples TRBV6-6 to TRBJ2-1, with unresolved D. Per germline, CDR1 MNHNY and CDR2 SVGAGI (reference sequence). This CDR3 contains 16 residues. V gave up 6 bases and J gave up 9 bases, with 24 bases separating them. CDR3 amino acids: CASSLTNRVSMREQFF. CDR3 bases: TGTGCCAGCAGCCTCACGAACCGGGTCTCGATGCGTGAGCAGTTCTTC.

The genes are TRBV19 and TRBJ1-2, with a possible D match to TRBD1 (6 bases). Trimming removed 5 bases from V and 0 bases from J, with 10 bases in between. The CDR3 contains 14 residues. Germline V gene sequence: CDR1 LNHDA, CDR2 SQIVND (reference sequence). CDR3 DNA sequence: TGTGCCAGTAGTTTCCAGGGGCCTAACTATGGCTACACCTTC. Encoded protein: CASSFQGPNYGYTF. The full variable domain, rest sourced from reference TRBV19 and TRBJ1-2, is DGGITQSPKYLFRKEGQNVTLSCEQNLNHDAMYWYRQDPGQGLRLIYYSQIVNDFQKGDIAEGYSVSREKKESFPLTVTSAQKNPTAFYLCASSFQGPNYGYTFGSGTRLTVV.

This clone was detected once. The chain is built from TRBV9 and TRBJ1-2; 11 bases map to TRBD1. This CDR3 is built from 15 residues. V shed 3 bases and J 2 bases; nucleotides not matched to a gene: 3. Per germline, CDR1 SGDLS and CDR2 YYNGEE. This chain's CDR3 is CASSGRDRGNYGYTF. CDR3 in DNA: TGTGCCAGCAGCGGCCGGGACAGGGGGAACTATGGCTACACCTTC.

J is TRBJ1-2 and V is TRBV19; 12 positions agree with TRBD1. After removal of 4 bases from V and 8 bases from J, the junction contained 11 bases not matched to a gene. CDR1 and CDR2 from the germline V gene are LNHDA and SQIVND (reference sequence). There are 16 residues in the CDR3. CDR3 protein: CASSTSGTGGARGYTF. CDR3 nucleotide sequence: TGTGCCAGTAGTACCTCCGGGACAGGGGGCGCAAGGGGCTACACCTTC.

This rearrangement joins TRBV11-2 to TRBJ2-7; 7 nucleotides agree with TRBD2. The J segment lost 6 bases and the V segment lost 4 bases, leaving 18 bases of the junction unmatched. This CDR3 is 17 amino acids long. Germline V gene sequence: CDR1 SGHAT, CDR2 FQNNGV. The DNA for the CDR3 is TGTGCCAGCAGCTACGGGGGGAGGGCTAGCCTTCCTTTCGAGCAGTACTTC. Its translation is CASSYGGRASLPFEQYF.

The gene calls are TRBV2 and TRBJ1-5, with TRBD1 matching 8 bases. The CDR3 loop spans 13 amino acids. Germline V lookup: CDR1 SNHLY, CDR2 FYNNEI. With 4 bases clipped from V and 7 bases from J, the junction kept 3 bases outside the gene matches. The CDR3 DNA sequence: TGTGCCAGCAGTGGACAGGGGATCCAGCCCCAGCATTTT. Its protein product is CASSGQGIQPQHF.

The chain combines TRBV27 with TRBJ2-7; 9 bases agree with TRBD2. CDR1 MNHEY and CDR2 SMNVEV come from the germline V gene (reference sequence). This CDR3 region has 14 residues. After removal of 3 bases from V and 2 bases from J, the junction contained 2 bases not matched to a gene. The CDR3 DNA follows: TGTGCCAGCAGTTTCAGCGGGAGGCCCTACGAGCAGTACTTC. Its translation: CASSFSGRPYEQYF.

The CDR3 here is CASSLAAGRTGELFF. The CDR3 nucleotides are TGTGCCAGCAGCTTGGCAGCGGGACGGACCGGGGAGCTGTTTTTT. The J gene is TRBJ2-2, the V gene TRBV7-9; 7 nucleotides align to TRBD2. From germline, CDR1 is SEHNR and CDR2 FQNEAQ (reference sequence). With V trimmed by 3 bases and J by 5 bases, 6 bases remained unmatched. The CDR3 loop spans 15 amino acids.